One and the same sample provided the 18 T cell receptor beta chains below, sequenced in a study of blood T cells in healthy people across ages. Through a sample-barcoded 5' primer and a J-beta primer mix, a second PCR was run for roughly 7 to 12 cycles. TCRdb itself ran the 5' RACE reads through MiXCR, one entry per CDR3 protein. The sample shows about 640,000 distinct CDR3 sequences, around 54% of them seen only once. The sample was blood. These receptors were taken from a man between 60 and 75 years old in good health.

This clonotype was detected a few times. CDR3: CASSLPVGAEAFF. As DNA, the CDR3 is TGTGCCAGCAGTTTACCGGTGGGGGCTGAAGCTTTCTTT. The chain combines TRBV28 with TRBJ1-1, with TRBD1 as a possible D gene (5 bases). V was shortened by 2 bases and J by 6 bases, with 10 bases between the two germline ends. Germline loops: CDR1 MDHEN, CDR2 SYDVKM. CDR3 size: 13 residues.

CDR3 region: CASSGLAESSYEQYF. In DNA, the CDR3 is TGTGCCAGCAGCGGACTAGCGGAAAGCTCCTACGAGCAGTACTTC. The chain is built from TRBV6-1 and TRBJ2-5; 10 bases line up with TRBD2. Near its end, the DNA agrees better with TRBJ2-7, so the J call may be wrong. The CDR3 sequence is 15 residues long. Germline assignment: CDR1 MNHNS and CDR2 SASEGT.

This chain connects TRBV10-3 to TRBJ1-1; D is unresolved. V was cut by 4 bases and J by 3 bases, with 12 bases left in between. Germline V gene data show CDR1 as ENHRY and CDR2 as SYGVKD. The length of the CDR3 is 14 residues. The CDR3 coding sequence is TGTGCCATCAGTGGAGGGAGCCAGGACACTGAAGCTTTCTTT. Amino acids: CAISGGSQDTEAFF.

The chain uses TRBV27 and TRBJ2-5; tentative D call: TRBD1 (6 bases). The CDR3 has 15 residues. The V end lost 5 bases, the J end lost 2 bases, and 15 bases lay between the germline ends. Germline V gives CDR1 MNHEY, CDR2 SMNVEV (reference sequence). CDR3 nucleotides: TGTGCCAGCAGTCCTACTCGACAGGCACAAGAGACCCAGTACTTC. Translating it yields CASSPTRQAQETQYF.

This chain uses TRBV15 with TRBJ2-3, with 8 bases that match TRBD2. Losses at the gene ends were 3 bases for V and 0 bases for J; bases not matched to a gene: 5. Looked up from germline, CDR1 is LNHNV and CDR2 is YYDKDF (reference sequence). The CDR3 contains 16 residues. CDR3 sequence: CATSRRSGASTDTQYF. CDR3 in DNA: TGTGCCACCAGCAGGCGTAGCGGGGCGAGCACAGATACGCAGTATTTT.

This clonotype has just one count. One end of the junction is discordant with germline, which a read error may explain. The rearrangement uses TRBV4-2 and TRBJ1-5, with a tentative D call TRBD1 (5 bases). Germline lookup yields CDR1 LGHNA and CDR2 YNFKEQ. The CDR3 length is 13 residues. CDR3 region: CTSSQGRDQPQHF. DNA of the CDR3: TGTACCAGCAGCCAGGGTCGCGATCAGCCCCAGCATTTT.

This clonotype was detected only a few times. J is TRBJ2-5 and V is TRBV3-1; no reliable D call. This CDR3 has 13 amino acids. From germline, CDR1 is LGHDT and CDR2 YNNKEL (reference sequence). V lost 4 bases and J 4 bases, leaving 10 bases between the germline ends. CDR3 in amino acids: CASSPRKGETQYF. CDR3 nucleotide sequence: TGTGCCAGCAGCCCGCGGAAGGGAGAGACCCAGTACTTC.

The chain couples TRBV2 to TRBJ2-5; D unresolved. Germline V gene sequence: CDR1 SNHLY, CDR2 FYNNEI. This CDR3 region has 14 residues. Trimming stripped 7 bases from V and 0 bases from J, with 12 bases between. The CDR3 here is CASKAQLYQETQYF. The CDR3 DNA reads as TGTGCCAGCAAGGCTCAACTGTACCAAGAGACCCAGTACTTC.

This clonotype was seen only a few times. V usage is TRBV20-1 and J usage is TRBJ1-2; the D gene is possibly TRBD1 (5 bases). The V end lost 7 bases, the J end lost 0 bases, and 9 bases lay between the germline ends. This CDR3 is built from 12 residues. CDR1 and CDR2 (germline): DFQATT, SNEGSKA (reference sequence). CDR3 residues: CSVAGPNYGYTF. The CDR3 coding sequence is TGCAGTGTCGCAGGGCCTAACTATGGCTACACCTTC.

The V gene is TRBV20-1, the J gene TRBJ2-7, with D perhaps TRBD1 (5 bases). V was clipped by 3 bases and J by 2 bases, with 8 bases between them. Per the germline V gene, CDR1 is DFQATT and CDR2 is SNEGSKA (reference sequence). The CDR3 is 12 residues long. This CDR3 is CSARLTAYEQYF. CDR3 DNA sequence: TGCAGTGCTAGGTTGACAGCCTACGAGCAGTACTTC.

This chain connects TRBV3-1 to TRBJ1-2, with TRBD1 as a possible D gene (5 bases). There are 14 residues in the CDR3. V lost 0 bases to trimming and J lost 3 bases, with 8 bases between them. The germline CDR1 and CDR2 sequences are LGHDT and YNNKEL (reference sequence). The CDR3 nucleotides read TGTGCCAGCAGCCAAGATCAGGGCTACTATGGCTACACCTTC. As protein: CASSQDQGYYGYTF.

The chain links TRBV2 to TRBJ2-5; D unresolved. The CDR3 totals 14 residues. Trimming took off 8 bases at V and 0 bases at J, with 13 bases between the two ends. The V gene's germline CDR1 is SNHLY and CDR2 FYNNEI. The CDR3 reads CASQLDRYQETQYF. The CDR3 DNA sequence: TGTGCCAGCCAATTAGACCGGTACCAAGAGACCCAGTACTTC.

The CDR3 spells CASSAGTSLYF. CDR3 bases: TGTGCCAGCAGCGCCGGGACTAGTTTGTACTTC. The chain joins TRBV7-9 to TRBJ2-5; 8 nucleotides align to TRBD2. V lost 5 bases and J lost 13; bases outside the gene matches: 6. The germline V gene encodes CDR1 SEHNR and CDR2 FQNEAQ (reference sequence). The CDR3 is made up of 11 amino acids. The whole variable domain, remainder taken from reference TRBV7-9 and TRBJ2-5, is DTGVSQNPRHKITKRGQNVTFRCDPISEHNRLYWYRQTLGQGPEFLTYFQNEAQLEKSRLLSDRFSAERPKGSFSTLEIQRTEQGDSAMYLCASSAGTSLYFGPGTRLLVL.

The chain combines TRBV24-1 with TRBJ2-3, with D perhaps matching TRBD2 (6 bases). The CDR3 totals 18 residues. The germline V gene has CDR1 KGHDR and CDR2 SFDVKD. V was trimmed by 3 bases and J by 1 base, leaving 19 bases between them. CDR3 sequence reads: CATSDTGRSVKGTDTQYF. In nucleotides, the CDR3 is TGTGCCACCAGTGATACCGGGAGAAGCGTAAAAGGCACAGATACGCAGTATTTT.

CDR3 region: CASSREGGAGYGYTF. CDR3 DNA sequence: TGTGCCAGCAGCCGGGAGGGAGGGGCTGGCTATGGCTACACCTTC. This rearrangement joins TRBV4-2 to TRBJ1-2, with a tentative D call TRBD1 (5 bases). This CDR3 region has 15 residues. The V gene's germline CDR1 is LGHNA and CDR2 YNFKEQ. Trimming took 4 bases from V and 4 from J, leaving 16 bases between them.

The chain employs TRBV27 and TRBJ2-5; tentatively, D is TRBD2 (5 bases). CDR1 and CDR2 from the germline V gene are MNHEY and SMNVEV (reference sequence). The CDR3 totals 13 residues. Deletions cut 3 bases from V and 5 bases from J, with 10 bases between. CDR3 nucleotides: TGTGCCAGCAGTTTTAGGGAGTGGGAGACCCAGTACTTC. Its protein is CASSFREWETQYF.

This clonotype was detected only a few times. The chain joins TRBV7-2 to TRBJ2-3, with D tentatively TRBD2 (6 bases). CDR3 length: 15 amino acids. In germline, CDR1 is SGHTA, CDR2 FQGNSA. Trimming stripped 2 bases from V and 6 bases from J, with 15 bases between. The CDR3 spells CASSLLAGSADTQYF. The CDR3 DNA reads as TGTGCCAGCAGCTTATTGGCGGGGTCCGCTGATACGCAGTATTTT.

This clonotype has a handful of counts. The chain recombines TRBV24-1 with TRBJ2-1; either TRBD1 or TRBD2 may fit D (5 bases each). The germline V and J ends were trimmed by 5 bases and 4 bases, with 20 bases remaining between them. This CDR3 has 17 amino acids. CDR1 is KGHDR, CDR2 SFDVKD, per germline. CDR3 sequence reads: CATSAAPGPSGYNEQFF. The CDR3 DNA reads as TGTGCCACCAGTGCAGCACCGGGACCGAGTGGGTACAATGAGCAGTTCTTC.